This passage covers 25 T cell receptor beta chains from one sample sequenced in a study of T cell responses to AZD1222 COVID-19 vaccine. Produced via immunoSEQ multiplex PCR; TCRdb's table is partial and in-frame only. The sample contains 150,000 to 200,000 clones, 85% to 95% of which appear only once. This sample comprised peripheral blood, obtained 28 days after the second dose of the MenACWY control vaccine. Receptors were obtained from an adult who received the MenACWY meningococcal vaccine as a control.

The chain combines TRBV9 with TRBJ1-1; D unclear. The CDR3 length is 13 residues. Germline CDR1 reads SGDLS; CDR2 reads YYNGEE. The V end lost 2 bases, the J end lost 1 base, and 6 bases lay between the germline ends. This CDR3 reads CASSVYGNTEAFF. The CDR3, as DNA: TGTGCCAGCAGCGTGTACGGGAACACTGAAGCTTTCTTT.

This chain joins TRBV30 and TRBJ1-3, with 9 bases that match TRBD1. Germline V gene data show CDR1 as GTSNPN and CDR2 as SVGIG (reference sequence). After removal of 2 bases from V and 2 bases from J, the junction contained 7 bases not matched to a gene. The CDR3 runs to 16 residues. CDR3 nucleotide sequence: TGTGCCTGGAGTTTCCCGCACAGGGGGCCTGGAAACACCATATATTTT. Protein: CAWSFPHRGPGNTIYF.

The count of this clone is one. The chain is built from TRBV27 and TRBJ2-2; 9 nucleotides match TRBD2. The CDR3 covers 16 residues. Trimming removed 4 bases from V and 4 bases from J; junction bases left unmatched: 7. Germline-derived CDR1 and CDR2 are MNHEY and SMNVEV (reference sequence). The DNA for the CDR3 is TGTGCCAGCAGTTCCCTTCCTAGCGGGGTCACCGGGGAGCTGTTTTTT. Its protein product is CASSSLPSGVTGELFF.

The rearrangement links TRBV24-1 to TRBJ2-1, with D unresolved. This CDR3 is 12 amino acids long. Deletions cut 1 base from V and 9 bases from J, with 6 bases between. Germline V gene lookup returns CDR1 KGHDR and CDR2 SFDVKD. The CDR3 DNA sequence: TGTGCCACCAGTGATTTTACGGGTGAGCAGTTCTTC. Its protein is CATSDFTGEQFF.

This chain connects TRBV7-2 to TRBJ2-7; D is possibly TRBD2 (6 bases). The V and J ends lost 3 bases and 2 bases respectively, with 17 bases between them. This CDR3 region has 16 residues. Germline V CDR1 and CDR2: SGHTA, FQGNSA. The CDR3 DNA reads TGTGCCAGCAGCTTCGCCGGGACTCAAGGACCCTACGAGCAGTACTTC. Its protein is CASSFAGTQGPYEQYF.

This chain uses TRBV7-2 with TRBJ2-2, with TRBD2 identical over 15 bases. Unmatched junction bases numbered 8, after V lost 5 bases and J lost 4 bases. The CDR3 sequence is 18 residues long. CDR1 and CDR2 (germline): SGHTA, FQGNSA. In DNA form, the CDR3 reads TGTGCCAGCAGCCCAACCCGGGGACTAGCGGGAGGCACCGGGGAGCTGTTTTTT. It is translated as CASSPTRGLAGGTGELFF.

CDR3 in DNA: TGTGCCACCAGTGATTGGGGCAGGGCGGATAAGGGCACCGGGGAGCTGTTTTTT. It is translated as CATSDWGRADKGTGELFF. The chain recombines TRBV24-1 with TRBJ2-2; TRBD1 might be the D (5 bases). CDR1 is KGHDR, CDR2 SFDVKD, per germline. V was cut by 2 bases and J by 4 bases, with 19 bases left in between. CDR3 length: 18 residues.

The rearrangement joins TRBV7-9 to TRBJ1-4; D ambiguous. Looked up from germline, CDR1 is SEHNR and CDR2 is FQNEAQ (reference sequence). Trimming shortened V by 3 bases and J by 5 bases, and 13 bases separated the two germline ends. The CDR3 is 15 amino acids. The CDR3 nucleotides are TGTGCCAGCAGCTTTTCCGCAGGCGGAAATGAAAAACTGTTTTTT. This sequence encodes CASSFSAGGNEKLFF. The variable domain in full, with the rest retrieved from reference TRBV7-9 and TRBJ1-4, is DTGVSQNPRHKITKRGQNVTFRCDPISEHNRLYWYRQTLGQGPEFLTYFQNEAQLEKSRLLSDRFSAERPKGSFSTLEIQRTEQGDSAMYLCASSFSAGGNEKLFFGSGTQLSVL.

The V and J genes are TRBV27 and TRBJ2-3; D possibly corresponds to TRBD2 (5 bases). Germline assignment: CDR1 MNHEY and CDR2 SMNVEV (reference sequence). Trimming took off 2 bases at V and 1 base at J, with 13 bases between the two ends. The CDR3 consists of 16 residues. CDR3 amino acids: CASSLGIASRTDTQYF. The CDR3 region has the DNA TGTGCCAGCAGTTTAGGAATAGCGTCTCGCACAGATACGCAGTATTTT.

The chain recombines TRBV28 with TRBJ2-7, with 8 bases matching TRBD2. The CDR3 totals 15 residues. The germline V gene encodes CDR1 MDHEN and CDR2 SYDVKM. V lost 3 bases, J lost 4 bases, and 8 bases stayed unmatched. The CDR3 coding sequence is TGTGCCAGCAGTTTTTACCGGGAGGGTAGGTACGAGCAGTACTTC. It specifies CASSFYREGRYEQYF.

In its sample, this clone was seen once. The chain recombines TRBV30 with TRBJ1-3; D is unclear. CDR3 length equals 15 residues. Trimming took 0 bases from V and 0 from J, leaving 9 bases between them. Germline CDR1 is GTSNPN and CDR2 is SVGIG (reference sequence). CDR3 sequence: CAWSVGQLSGNTIYF. The CDR3 nucleotides are TGTGCCTGGAGTGTAGGGCAGCTCTCTGGAAACACCATATATTTT.

The CDR3 loop is CASSLVRGREAFF. In DNA form, the CDR3 reads TGTGCCAGCAGCTTAGTGAGGGGTAGGGAAGCTTTCTTT. The chain uses TRBV11-2 and TRBJ1-1, with D perhaps TRBD1 (5 bases). The V and J ends lost 1 base and 8 bases respectively, with 11 bases between them. The length of the CDR3 is 13 residues. From germline, CDR1 is SGHAT and CDR2 FQNNGV.

This clone has more than one count but fewer than ten. The chain uses TRBV9 and TRBJ1-1; 7 nucleotides line up with TRBD1. Germline trimming cut 2 bases from V and 0 bases from J; bases unmatched to any gene: 7. Germline assignment: CDR1 SGDLS and CDR2 YYNGEE. The CDR3 contains 16 residues. The chain's CDR3 is CASSVGTDLMNTEAFF. In nucleotides, the CDR3 is TGTGCCAGCAGCGTTGGGACAGACCTCATGAACACTGAAGCTTTCTTT.

The genes are TRBV27 and TRBJ2-3; D call uncertain. Germline V gene lookup returns CDR1 MNHEY and CDR2 SMNVEV (reference sequence). CDR3 length equals 14 residues. Deletions cut 1 base from V and 2 bases from J, with 7 bases between. CDR3 nucleotide sequence: TGTGCCAGCAGTTTATGGGGAAACACAGATACGCAGTATTTT. Residues: CASSLWGNTDTQYF.

The V gene is TRBV29-1, the J gene TRBJ1-1; 7 bases are a match to TRBD1. The J segment lost 5 bases and the V segment lost 5 bases, leaving 8 bases of the junction unmatched. The CDR3 totals 13 residues. The germline V gene encodes CDR1 SQVTM and CDR2 ANQGSEA. DNA for the CDR3: TGCAGCGTTCAAAACAGGGGATATACTGAAGCTTTCTTT. This translates into CSVQNRGYTEAFF.

This chain links TRBV5-8 with TRBJ1-5, with 7 positions matching TRBD1. Per germline, CDR1 SGHTS and CDR2 YDEGEE. The length of the CDR3 is 14 residues. J lost 1 base, V lost 4 bases, and 2 bases had no gene match. CDR3 nucleotides: TGTGCCAGCAGCCAGGGACAGAGCAATCAGCCCCAGCATTTT. This sequence encodes CASSQGQSNQPQHF. The whole variable domain, filled in from reference TRBV5-8 and TRBJ1-5, reads EAGVTQSPTHLIKTRGQQATLRCSPISGHTSVYWYQQALGLGLQFLLWYDEGEERNRGNFPPRFSGRQFPNYSSELNVNALELEDSALYLCASSQGQSNQPQHFGDGTRLSIL.

In DNA form, the CDR3 reads TGCGCCAGCAGCCCTGCCCCTGACGAAAAACTGTTTTTT. Translating it yields CASSPAPDEKLFF. The chain has TRBV5-1 and TRBJ1-4, with D unclear. V lost 4 bases to trimming and J lost 8 bases, with 12 bases between them. This CDR3 contains 13 residues. The germline CDR1 and CDR2 sequences are SGHRS and YFSETQ.

V usage is TRBV25-1 and J usage is TRBJ2-1, with TRBD2 matching 8 bases. The germline CDR1 and CDR2 sequences are MGHDK and SYGVNS. The CDR3 covers 18 residues. With 2 bases clipped from V and 0 bases from J, the junction kept 9 bases outside the gene matches. For the CDR3, the DNA is TGTGCCAGCAGTGAAAGAGGGGGGGGACTAGTCTCCTACAATGAGCAGTTCTTC. Residues: CASSERGGGLVSYNEQFF. Full variable domain (rest looked up from reference TRBV25-1 and TRBJ2-1): EADIYQTPRYLVIGTGKKITLECSQTMGHDKMYWYQQDPGMELHLIHYSYGVNSTEKGDLSSESTVSRIRTEHFPLTLESARPSHTSQYLCASSERGGGLVSYNEQFFGPGTRLTVL.

The chain employs TRBV28 and TRBJ1-6; the match to TRBD1 covers 8 bases. Germline-derived CDR1 and CDR2 are MDHEN and SYDVKM. J lost 9 bases, V lost 2 bases, and 9 bases had no gene match. This CDR3 region has 16 residues. The CDR3 DNA reads TGTGCCAGCAGTTTAGATTCGGGACAGGTTGGTTCACCCCTCCACTTT. Residues: CASSLDSGQVGSPLHF.

Points on this clone: Germline and junction disagree at one end, which may indicate a read error. The J gene is TRBJ1-2, the V gene TRBV20-1; D call uncertain. The CDR3 has 11 residues. The germline CDR1 and CDR2 sequences are DFQATT and SNEGSKA (reference sequence). The CDR3 protein is CSARGENGYTF. CDR3 DNA: TGCAGTGCCAGAGGTGAGAATGGCTACACCTTC.

This clone occurred a few times. The genes are TRBV6-1 and TRBJ1-6; no clear D gene. Trimming pared 0 bases from V and 8 bases from J, leaving 8 bases between. Germline loops: CDR1 MNHNS, CDR2 SASEGT. The CDR3 loop spans 14 amino acids. The CDR3 nucleotides are TGTGCCAGCAGTGAAGCAGGGCTGGATTCACCCCTCCACTTT. Translated: CASSEAGLDSPLHF.

The CDR3: CASSETSGEIKTGELFF. CDR3 DNA sequence: TGTGCCAGCAGCGAGACTAGCGGGGAAATTAAGACCGGGGAGCTGTTTTTT. This sequence joins TRBV7-8 and TRBJ2-2; 11 bases line up with TRBD2. The trim removed 5 bases at V and 5 bases at J, leaving 10 bases unmatched. Germline values: CDR1 SGHVS, CDR2 FQNEAQ. This CDR3 comprises 17 residues. The full variable domain, its missing parts supplied by reference TRBV7-8 and TRBJ2-2, is GAGVSQSPRYKVAKRGQDVALRCDPISGHVSLFWYQQALGQGPEFLTYFQNEAQLDKSGLPSDRFFAERPEGSVSTLKIQRTQQEDSAVYLCASSETSGEIKTGELFFGEGSRLTVL.

The V call is TRBV29-1, the J call TRBJ2-1; 12 nucleotides line up with TRBD2. Trimming took 1 base from V and 9 from J; bases not matched to a gene: 1. Germline V lookup: CDR1 SQVTM, CDR2 ANQGSEA. This CDR3 contains 13 residues. CDR3 in DNA: TGCAGCGTTGAAGGACTAGCGGGAGTTGAGCAGTTCTTC. Protein: CSVEGLAGVEQFF.

V usage is TRBV25-1 and J usage is TRBJ1-3; D is possibly TRBD1 (6 bases). The CDR3 totals 15 residues. V dropped 4 bases and J dropped 0 bases, with 10 bases sitting between them. CDR1 MGHDK and CDR2 SYGVNS come from the germline V gene. This CDR3 is CASSVTGHSGNTIYF. Here the CDR3 DNA reads TGTGCCAGCAGTGTGACGGGACACTCTGGAAACACCATATATTTT.

The chain employs TRBV5-4 and TRBJ1-3; 9 bases fit TRBD1. This CDR3 region has 17 residues. CDR1 and CDR2 (germline): SGHNT, YYREEE (reference sequence). J was trimmed by 4 bases and V by 2 bases; bases with no gene match: 10. The DNA for the CDR3 is TGTGCCAGCAGCTTTGATAAACAGGGGGCGCTCGGAAACACCATATATTTT. It yields the protein CASSFDKQGALGNTIYF. Drawing the rest from reference TRBV5-4 and TRBJ1-3, the complete variable domain is ETGVTQSPTHLIKTRGQQVTLRCSSQSGHNTVSWYQQALGQGPQFIFQYYREEENGRGNFPPRFSGLQFPNYSSELNVNALELDDSALYLCASSFDKQGALGNTIYFGEGSWLTVV.